The clone carrying this T cell receptor beta chain was observed a single time. Combining a sample-barcoded 5' primer with a J-beta primer mix, a second PCR ran for about 6 to 12 cycles. TCRdb processed the 5' RACE reads anew with MiXCR; each CDR3 protein has one entry. The table has about 800,000 distinct CDR3 sequences, about 46% seen once. From germline, CDR1 is MNHEY and CDR2 SVGAGI. V was pared by 7 bases and J by 0 bases, with 9 bases between. The CDR3 spans 13 residues. This record belongs to a study of blood T cells in healthy people across ages. The donors, healthy Caucasians from Russia, were aged roughly 6 to 90.

The clonotype originates from a man aged 80 or over in good health. Sequencing used blood. The gene calls are TRBV6-5 and TRBJ1-1, with D unclear. This chain's CDR3 is CASKLQMNTEAFF. CDR3 sequence (DNA): TGTGCCAGCAAGCTCCAAATGAACACTGAAGCTTTCTTT.